This TCR beta chain came from a study of T cells in Graves' hyperthyroidism and ophthalmopathy. This clonotype came up a few times. Antigen unknown. Criteria for exclusion of patients were uncontrolled infection, other autoimmune disease, pregnancy or lactation. Study results and limitations: Clonotypes that were expanded in thyroid above 0.001 mostly appeared in blood too.

The V gene lost 2 bases and the J gene lost 4 bases, with 10 bases spanning the gap. Germline V gives CDR1 SGDLS, CDR2 YYNGEE. The CDR3 is made up of 14 amino acids. It was RNA transcripts that yielded the amplified TCR beta CDR3 regions. The TCR CDR3 first-round RT-PCR relied on the HTBI primer set. In TCRdb, the multiplex PCR reads were re-called with MiXCR into one record per CDR3 protein. The data contain hundreds of thousands of distinct CDR3 sequences, roughly 15% of them singletons. The chain joins TRBV9 to TRBJ1-5; no firm D call. The sequence was obtained from a woman in her forties with Graves' ophthalmopathy. The sample was blood. The CDR3: CASSVGMGNQPQHF. CDR3 coding DNA: TGTGCCAGCAGCGTGGGGATGGGGAATCAGCCCCAGCATTTT.